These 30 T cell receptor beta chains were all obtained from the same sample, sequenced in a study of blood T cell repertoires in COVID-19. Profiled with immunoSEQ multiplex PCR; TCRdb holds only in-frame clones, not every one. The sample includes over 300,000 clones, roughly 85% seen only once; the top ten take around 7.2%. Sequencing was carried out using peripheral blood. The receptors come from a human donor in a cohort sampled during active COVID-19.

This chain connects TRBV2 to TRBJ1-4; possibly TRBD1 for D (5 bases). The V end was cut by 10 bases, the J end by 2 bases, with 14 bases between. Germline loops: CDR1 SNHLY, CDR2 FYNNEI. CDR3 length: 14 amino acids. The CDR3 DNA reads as TGTGCCATCGACAGACTCGGCACTAATGAAAAACTGTTTTTT. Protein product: CAIDRLGTNEKLFF.

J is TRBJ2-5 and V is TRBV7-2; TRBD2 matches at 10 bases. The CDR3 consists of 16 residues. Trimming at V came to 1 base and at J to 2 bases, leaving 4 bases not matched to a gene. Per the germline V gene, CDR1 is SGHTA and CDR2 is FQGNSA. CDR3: CASSLGVSGGQETQYF. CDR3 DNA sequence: TGTGCCAGCAGCTTAGGGGTTAGCGGGGGGCAAGAGACCCAGTACTTC.

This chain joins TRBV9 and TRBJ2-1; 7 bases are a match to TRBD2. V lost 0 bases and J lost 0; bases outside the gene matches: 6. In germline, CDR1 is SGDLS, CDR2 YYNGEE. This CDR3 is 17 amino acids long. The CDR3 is CASSVGGRAPSYNEQFF. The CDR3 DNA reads TGTGCCAGCAGCGTAGGGGGGAGGGCACCCTCCTACAATGAGCAGTTCTTC.

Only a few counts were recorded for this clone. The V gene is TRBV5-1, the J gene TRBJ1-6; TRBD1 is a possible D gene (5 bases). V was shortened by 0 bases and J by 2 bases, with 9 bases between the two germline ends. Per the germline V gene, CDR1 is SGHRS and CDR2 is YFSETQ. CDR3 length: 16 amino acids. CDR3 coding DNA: TGCGCCAGCAGCTTGGAAGGGGTCCCCTATAATTCACCCCTCCACTTT. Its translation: CASSLEGVPYNSPLHF.

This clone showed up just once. CDR3 residues: CATSDSRTRFYEQYF. The CDR3, as DNA: TGTGCCACCAGTGATTCCCGGACTCGGTTCTACGAGCAGTACTTC. The genes are TRBV24-1 and TRBJ2-7; D may be TRBD2 (5 bases). V lost 2 bases and J 3 bases, leaving 13 bases between the germline ends. Germline CDR1 KGHDR, CDR2 SFDVKD. The CDR3 contains 15 residues.

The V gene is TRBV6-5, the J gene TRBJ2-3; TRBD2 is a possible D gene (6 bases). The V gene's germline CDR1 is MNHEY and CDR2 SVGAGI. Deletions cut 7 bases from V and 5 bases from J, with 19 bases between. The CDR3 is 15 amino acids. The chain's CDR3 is CASTLGLTAGDTQYF. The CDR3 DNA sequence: TGTGCCAGCACGCTAGGACTAACTGCCGGAGATACGCAGTATTTT.

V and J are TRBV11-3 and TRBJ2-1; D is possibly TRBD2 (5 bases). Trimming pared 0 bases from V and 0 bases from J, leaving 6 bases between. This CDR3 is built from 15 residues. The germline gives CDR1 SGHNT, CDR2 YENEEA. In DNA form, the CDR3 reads TGTGCCAGCAGCTTAGAAGGGAGCTCCTACAATGAGCAGTTCTTC. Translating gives CASSLEGSSYNEQFF.

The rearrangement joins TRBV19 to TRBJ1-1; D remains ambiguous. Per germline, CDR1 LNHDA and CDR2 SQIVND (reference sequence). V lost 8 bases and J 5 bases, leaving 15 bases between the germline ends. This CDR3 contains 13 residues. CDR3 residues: CASETNRETEAFF. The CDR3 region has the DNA TGTGCCAGTGAGACTAATAGGGAGACTGAAGCTTTCTTT. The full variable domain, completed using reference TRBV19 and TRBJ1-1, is DGGITQSPKYLFRKEGQNVTLSCEQNLNHDAMYWYRQDPGQGLRLIYYSQIVNDFQKGDIAEGYSVSREKKESFPLTVTSAQKNPTAFYLCASETNRETEAFFGQGTRLTVV.

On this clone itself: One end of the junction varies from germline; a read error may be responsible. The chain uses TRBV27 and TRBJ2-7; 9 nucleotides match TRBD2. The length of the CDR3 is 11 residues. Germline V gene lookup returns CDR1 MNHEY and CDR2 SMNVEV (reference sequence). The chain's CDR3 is CASSLLGLASF. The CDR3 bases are TGTGCCAGCAGTTTACTGGGACTAGCAAGTTTC.

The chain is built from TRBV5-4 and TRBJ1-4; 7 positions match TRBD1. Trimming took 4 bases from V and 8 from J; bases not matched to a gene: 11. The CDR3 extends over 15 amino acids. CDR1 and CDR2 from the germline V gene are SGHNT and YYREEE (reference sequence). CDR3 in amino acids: CASSLQGGGSEKLFF. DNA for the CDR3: TGTGCCAGCAGCCTCCAGGGGGGAGGATCGGAAAAACTGTTTTTT.

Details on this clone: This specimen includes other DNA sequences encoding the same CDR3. CDR3 region: CATSDPLAGGTDTQYF. CDR3 bases: TGTGCCACCAGTGATCCACTAGCGGGGGGCACAGATACGCAGTATTTT. V and J are TRBV24-1 and TRBJ2-3, with TRBD2 matching over 11 bases. CDR1 and CDR2 (germline): KGHDR, SFDVKD. The CDR3 runs to 16 residues. V lost 3 bases, J lost 1 base, and 2 bases stayed unmatched.

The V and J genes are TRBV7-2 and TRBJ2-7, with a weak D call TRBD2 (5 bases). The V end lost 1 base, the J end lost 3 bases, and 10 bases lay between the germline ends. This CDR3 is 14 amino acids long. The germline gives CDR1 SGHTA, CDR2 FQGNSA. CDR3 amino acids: CASSLEFGVYEQYF. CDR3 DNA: TGTGCCAGCAGCTTAGAGTTCGGGGTCTACGAGCAGTACTTC.

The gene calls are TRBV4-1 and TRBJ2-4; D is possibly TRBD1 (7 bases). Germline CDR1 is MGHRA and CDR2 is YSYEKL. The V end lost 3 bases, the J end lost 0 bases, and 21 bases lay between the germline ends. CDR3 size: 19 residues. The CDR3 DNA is TGCGCCAGCAGCCAGTTCGGTGCGGGACAGCCCATAGCCAAAAACATTCAGTACTTC. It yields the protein CASSQFGAGQPIAKNIQYF.

The CDR3 sequence is CSARGLADSYEQYF. Written as DNA, the CDR3 is TGCAGTGCTCGTGGACTAGCGGACTCCTACGAGCAGTACTTC. This chain links TRBV20-1 with TRBJ2-7; 10 nucleotides match TRBD2. The ends lost 5 bases at V and 0 bases at J; junction bases unmatched: 4. This CDR3 comprises 14 residues. Germline V gives CDR1 DFQATT, CDR2 SNEGSKA (reference sequence).

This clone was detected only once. Written as DNA, the CDR3 is TGTGCCAGCAGCCCCCCCACGGGAATGAACACTGAAGCTTTCTTT. Protein: CASSPPTGMNTEAFF. This rearrangement joins TRBV7-9 to TRBJ1-1; no clear D. The germline gives CDR1 SEHNR, CDR2 FQNEAQ (reference sequence). V dropped 5 bases and J dropped 0 bases, with 13 bases sitting between them. The CDR3 length is 15 residues.

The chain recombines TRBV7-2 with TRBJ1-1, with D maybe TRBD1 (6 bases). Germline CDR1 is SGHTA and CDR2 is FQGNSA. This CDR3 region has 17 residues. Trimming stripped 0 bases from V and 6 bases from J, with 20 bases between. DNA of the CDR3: TGTGCCAGCAGCTTAGCCTCGGCCAGGGGATTTAGATCTGAAGCTTTCTTT. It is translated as CASSLASARGFRSEAFF.

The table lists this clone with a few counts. This chain's CDR3 is CAWRRGLGNSPLHF. CDR3 in DNA: TGTGCCTGGAGAAGGGGGCTCGGTAATTCACCCCTCCACTTT. The chain recombines TRBV30 with TRBJ1-6; 7 bases are shared with TRBD1. The CDR3 is 14 residues long. Germline assignment: CDR1 GTSNPN and CDR2 SVGIG (reference sequence). The V and J ends lost 3 bases and 6 bases, in that order; junction bases with no gene match: 5.

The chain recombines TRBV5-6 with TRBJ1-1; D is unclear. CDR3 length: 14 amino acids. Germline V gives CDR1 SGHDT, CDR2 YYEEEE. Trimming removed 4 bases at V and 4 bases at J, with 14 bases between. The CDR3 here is CASSGVLVGTEAFF. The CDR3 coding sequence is TGTGCCAGCAGCGGAGTGTTGGTTGGCACTGAAGCTTTCTTT.

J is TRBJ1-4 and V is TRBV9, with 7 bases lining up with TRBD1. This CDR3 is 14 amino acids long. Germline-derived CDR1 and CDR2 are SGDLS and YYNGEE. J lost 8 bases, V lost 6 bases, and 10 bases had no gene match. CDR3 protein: CASTRDLGQEKLFF. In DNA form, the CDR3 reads TGTGCCAGCACCCGAGATCTGGGACAGGAAAAACTGTTTTTT.

CDR3 sequence (DNA): TGTGCCAGCAGCCAAGTGGCAGGTCCCACCGGGGAGCTGTTTTTT. It yields the protein CASSQVAGPTGELFF. The genes are TRBV3-1 (or the pseudogene TRBV3-2) and TRBJ2-2; D is unclear. The CDR3 contains 15 residues. CDR1 is LGHDT and CDR2 is YNNKEL in the germline V gene (reference sequence). V was pared by 1 base and J by 4 bases, with 10 bases between.

DNA of the CDR3: TGTGCCAGCTCACCAACCGGGACAGGGATATTTTACGAGCAGTACTTC. This translates into CASSPTGTGIFYEQYF. This chain connects TRBV18 to TRBJ2-7, with 9 positions matching TRBD1. Germline trimming cut 2 bases from V and 4 bases from J; bases unmatched to any gene: 9. Germline lookup yields CDR1 KGHSH and CDR2 LQKENI. There are 16 residues in the CDR3. The whole variable domain, filled in from reference TRBV18 and TRBJ2-7, reads NAGVMQNPRHLVRRRGQEARLRCSPMKGHSHVYWYRQLPEEGLKFMVYLQKENIIDESGMPKERFSAEFPKEGPSILRIQQVVRGDSAAYFCASSPTGTGIFYEQYFGPGTRLTVT.

In DNA form, the CDR3 reads TGTGCCAGCAGCGTAGTAAGAGGGACAGGTGAAGCTTTCTTT. Translated, it gives CASSVVRGTGEAFF. The J gene is TRBJ1-1, the V gene TRBV9; 8 nucleotides match TRBD1. J lost 7 bases, V lost 0 bases, and 5 bases had no gene match. CDR3 length: 14 amino acids. The germline CDR1 and CDR2 sequences are SGDLS and YYNGEE.

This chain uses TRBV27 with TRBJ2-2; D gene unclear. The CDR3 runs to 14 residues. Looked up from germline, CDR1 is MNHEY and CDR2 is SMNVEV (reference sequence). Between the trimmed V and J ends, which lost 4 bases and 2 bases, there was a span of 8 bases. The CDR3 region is CASSWARNTGELFF. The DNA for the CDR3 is TGTGCCAGCAGTTGGGCCCGAAACACCGGGGAGCTGTTTTTT.

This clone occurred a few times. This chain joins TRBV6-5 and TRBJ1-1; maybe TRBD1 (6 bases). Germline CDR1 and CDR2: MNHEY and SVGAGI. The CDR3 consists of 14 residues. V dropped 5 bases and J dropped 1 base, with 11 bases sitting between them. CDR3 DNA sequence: TGTGCCAGCAGTACCAAACAGGGGAACACTGAAGCTTTCTTT. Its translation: CASSTKQGNTEAFF.

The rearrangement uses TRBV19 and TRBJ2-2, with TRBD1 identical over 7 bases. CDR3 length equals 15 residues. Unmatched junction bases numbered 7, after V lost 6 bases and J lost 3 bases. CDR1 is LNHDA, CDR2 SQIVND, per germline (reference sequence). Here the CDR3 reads CASSTGTEDTGELFF. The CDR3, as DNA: TGTGCCAGTAGCACCGGGACAGAAGACACCGGGGAGCTGTTTTTT. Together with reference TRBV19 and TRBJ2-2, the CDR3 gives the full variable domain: DGGITQSPKYLFRKEGQNVTLSCEQNLNHDAMYWYRQDPGQGLRLIYYSQIVNDFQKGDIAEGYSVSREKKESFPLTVTSAQKNPTAFYLCASSTGTEDTGELFFGEGSRLTVL.

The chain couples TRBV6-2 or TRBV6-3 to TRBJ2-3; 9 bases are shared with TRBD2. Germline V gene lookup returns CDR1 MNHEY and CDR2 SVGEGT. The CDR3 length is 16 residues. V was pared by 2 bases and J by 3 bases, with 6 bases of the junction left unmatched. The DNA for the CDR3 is TGTGCCAGCAGTTACGGCAGCGGGGGGAAGACAGATACGCAGTATTTT. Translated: CASSYGSGGKTDTQYF.

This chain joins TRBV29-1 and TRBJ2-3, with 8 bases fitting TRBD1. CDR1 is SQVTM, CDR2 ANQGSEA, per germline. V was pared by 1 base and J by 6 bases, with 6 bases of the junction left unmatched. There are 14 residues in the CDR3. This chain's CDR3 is CSVEGQGATDTQYF. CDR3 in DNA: TGCAGCGTTGAAGGTCAGGGGGCAACCGATACGCAGTATTTT.

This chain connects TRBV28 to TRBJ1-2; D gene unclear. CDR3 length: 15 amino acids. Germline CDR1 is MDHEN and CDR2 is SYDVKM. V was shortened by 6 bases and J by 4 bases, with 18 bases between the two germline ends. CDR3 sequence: CASSRQVVRRYGYTF. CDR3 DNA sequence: TGTGCCAGCAGCCGCCAGGTAGTCCGCCGCTATGGCTACACCTTC.

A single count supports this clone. This CDR3 reads CASSARRTGGEKLFF. Here the CDR3 DNA reads TGTGCCAGCAGCGCACGGAGGACAGGGGGTGAAAAACTGTTTTTT. The chain combines TRBV9 with TRBJ1-4, with 10 positions matching TRBD1. This CDR3 spans 15 amino acids. The germline gives CDR1 SGDLS, CDR2 YYNGEE. V shed 3 bases, J shed 7 bases, and the junction held 6 bases outside the gene matches.

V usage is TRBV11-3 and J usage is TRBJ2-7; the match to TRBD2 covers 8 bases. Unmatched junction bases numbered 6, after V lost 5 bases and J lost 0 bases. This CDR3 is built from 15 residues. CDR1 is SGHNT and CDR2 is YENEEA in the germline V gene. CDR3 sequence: CASSASGGFSYEQYF. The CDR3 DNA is TGTGCCAGCAGCGCCAGCGGGGGATTCTCCTACGAGCAGTACTTC.